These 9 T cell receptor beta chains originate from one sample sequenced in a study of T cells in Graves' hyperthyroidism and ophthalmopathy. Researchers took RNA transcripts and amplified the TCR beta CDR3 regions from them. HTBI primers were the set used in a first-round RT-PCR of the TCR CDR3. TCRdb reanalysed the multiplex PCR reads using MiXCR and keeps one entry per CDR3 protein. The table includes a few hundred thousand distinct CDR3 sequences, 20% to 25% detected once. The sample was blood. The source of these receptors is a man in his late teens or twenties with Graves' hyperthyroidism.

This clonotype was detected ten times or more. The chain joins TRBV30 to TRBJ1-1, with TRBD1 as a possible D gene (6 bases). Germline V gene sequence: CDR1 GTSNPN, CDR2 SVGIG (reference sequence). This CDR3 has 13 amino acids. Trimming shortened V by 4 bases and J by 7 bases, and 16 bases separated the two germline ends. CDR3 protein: CAWIMVRGGEAFF. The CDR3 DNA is TGTGCCTGGATAATGGTACGAGGGGGTGAAGCTTTCTTT.

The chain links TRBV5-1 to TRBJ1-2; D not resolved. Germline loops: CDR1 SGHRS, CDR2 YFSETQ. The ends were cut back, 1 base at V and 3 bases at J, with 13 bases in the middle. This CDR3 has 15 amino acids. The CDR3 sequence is CASSLMPGKDYGYTF. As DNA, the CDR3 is TGCGCCAGCAGCTTGATGCCGGGGAAGGACTATGGCTACACCTTC.

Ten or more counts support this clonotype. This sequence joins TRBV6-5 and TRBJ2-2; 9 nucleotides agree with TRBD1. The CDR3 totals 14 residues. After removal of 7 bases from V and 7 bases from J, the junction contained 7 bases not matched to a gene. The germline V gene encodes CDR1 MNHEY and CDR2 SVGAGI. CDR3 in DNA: TGTGCCAGCAACCGGGACAGGGTAATCGGGGAGCTGTTTTTT. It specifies CASNRDRVIGELFF.

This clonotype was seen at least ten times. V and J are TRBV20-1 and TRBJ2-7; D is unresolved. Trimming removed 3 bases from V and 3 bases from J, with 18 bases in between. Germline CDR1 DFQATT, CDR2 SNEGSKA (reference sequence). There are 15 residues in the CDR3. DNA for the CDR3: TGCAGTGCTAGTAATTGGCTAGAGAGTGACTACGAGCAGTACTTC. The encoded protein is CSASNWLESDYEQYF.

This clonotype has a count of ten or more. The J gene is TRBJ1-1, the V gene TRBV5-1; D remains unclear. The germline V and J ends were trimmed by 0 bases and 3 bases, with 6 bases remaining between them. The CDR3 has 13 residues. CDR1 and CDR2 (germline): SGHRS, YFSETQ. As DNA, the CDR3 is TGCGCCAGCAGCTTGGGGACGGACACTGAAGCTTTCTTT. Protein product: CASSLGTDTEAFF.

Written as DNA, the CDR3 is TGTGCCATCAGTCCTAAGGAGCAGTACTTC. Protein: CAISPKEQYF. The chain recombines TRBV10-3 with TRBJ2-7; D is unclear. The germline V and J ends were trimmed by 5 bases and 7 bases, with 6 bases remaining between them. Per germline, CDR1 ENHRY and CDR2 SYGVKD. CDR3 length: 10 amino acids.

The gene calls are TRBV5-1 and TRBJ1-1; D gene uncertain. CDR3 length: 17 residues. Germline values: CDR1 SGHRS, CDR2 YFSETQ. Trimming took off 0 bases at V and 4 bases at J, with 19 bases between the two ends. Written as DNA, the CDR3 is TGCGCCAGCAGCTTGGGCCCGGACGTTGTTAGTTCCACTGAAGCTTTCTTT. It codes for CASSLGPDVVSSTEAFF.

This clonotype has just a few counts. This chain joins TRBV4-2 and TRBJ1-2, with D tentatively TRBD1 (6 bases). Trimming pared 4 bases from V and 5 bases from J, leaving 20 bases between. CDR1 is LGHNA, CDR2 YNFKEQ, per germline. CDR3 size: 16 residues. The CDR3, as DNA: TGTGCCAGCAGCCCGTTGGGGGGGCAGGCGAGTTATGGCTACACCTTC. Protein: CASSPLGGQASYGYTF.

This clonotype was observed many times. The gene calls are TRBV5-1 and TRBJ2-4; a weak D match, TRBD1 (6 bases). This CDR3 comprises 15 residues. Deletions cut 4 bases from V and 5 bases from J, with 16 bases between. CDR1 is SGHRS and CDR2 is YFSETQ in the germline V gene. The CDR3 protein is CASSLYGTPQNIQYF. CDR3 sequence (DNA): TGCGCCAGCAGCCTTTACGGGACACCCCAAAACATTCAGTACTTC.